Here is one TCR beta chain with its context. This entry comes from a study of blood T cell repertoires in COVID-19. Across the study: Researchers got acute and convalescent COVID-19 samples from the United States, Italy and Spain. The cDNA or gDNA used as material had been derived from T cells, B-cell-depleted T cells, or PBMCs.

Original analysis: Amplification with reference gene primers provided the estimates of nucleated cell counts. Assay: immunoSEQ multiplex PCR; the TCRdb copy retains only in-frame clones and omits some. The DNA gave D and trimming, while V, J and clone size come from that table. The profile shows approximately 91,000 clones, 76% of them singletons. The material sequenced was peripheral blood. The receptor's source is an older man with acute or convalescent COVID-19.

The CDR3 reads CASSVATGGTYNEQFF. CDR3 DNA sequence: TGTGCCAGCAGCGTAGCTACAGGGGGCACCTACAATGAGCAGTTCTTC. The J gene is TRBJ2-1, the V gene TRBV9, with 9 bases that match TRBD1. V gave up 0 bases and J gave up 2 bases; unmatched junction bases: 3. The CDR3 is 16 residues long. CDR1 and CDR2 (germline): SGDLS, YYNGEE.